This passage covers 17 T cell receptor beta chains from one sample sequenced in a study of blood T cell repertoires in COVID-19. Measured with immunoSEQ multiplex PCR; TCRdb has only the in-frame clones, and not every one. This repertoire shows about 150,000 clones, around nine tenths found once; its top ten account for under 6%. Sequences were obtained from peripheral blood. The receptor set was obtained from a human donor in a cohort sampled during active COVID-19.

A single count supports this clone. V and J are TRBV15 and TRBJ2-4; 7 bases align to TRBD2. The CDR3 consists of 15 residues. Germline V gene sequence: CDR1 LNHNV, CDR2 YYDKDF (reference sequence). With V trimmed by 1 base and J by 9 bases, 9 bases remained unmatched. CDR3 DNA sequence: TGTGCCACCAGCAGAGGGCAGGGAGGGATTGGCATTCAGTACTTC. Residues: CATSRGQGGIGIQYF.

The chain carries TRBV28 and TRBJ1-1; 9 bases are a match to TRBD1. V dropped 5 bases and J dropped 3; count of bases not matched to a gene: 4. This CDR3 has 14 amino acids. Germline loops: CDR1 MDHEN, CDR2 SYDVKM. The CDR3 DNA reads TGTGCCAGCAGTCCTGGACAGGGGTACACTGAAGCTTTCTTT. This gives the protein CASSPGQGYTEAFF.

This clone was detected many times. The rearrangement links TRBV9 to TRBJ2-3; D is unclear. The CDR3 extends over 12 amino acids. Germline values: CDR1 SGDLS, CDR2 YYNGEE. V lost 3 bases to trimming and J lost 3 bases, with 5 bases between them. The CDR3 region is CASSDGTDTQYF. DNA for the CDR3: TGTGCCAGCAGCGACGGGACAGATACGCAGTATTTT.

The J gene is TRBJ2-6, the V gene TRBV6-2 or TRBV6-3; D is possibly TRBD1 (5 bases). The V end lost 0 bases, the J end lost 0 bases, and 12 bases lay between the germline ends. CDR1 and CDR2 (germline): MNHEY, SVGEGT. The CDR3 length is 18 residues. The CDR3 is CASSYSQGVRSGANVLTF. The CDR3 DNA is TGTGCCAGCAGTTACTCCCAGGGCGTACGCTCTGGGGCCAACGTCCTGACTTTC.

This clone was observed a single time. Written as DNA, the CDR3 is TGTGCCACTATCCCGACTGTTGACAGGCCAAAGGAGACCCAGTACTTC. Translated: CATIPTVDRPKETQYF. V gene TRBV24-1 combines with J gene TRBJ2-5; TRBD1 is a possible D gene (6 bases). CDR3 length equals 16 residues. CDR1 KGHDR and CDR2 SFDVKD come from the germline V gene. Trimming shortened V by 10 bases and J by 5 bases, and 25 bases separated the two germline ends.

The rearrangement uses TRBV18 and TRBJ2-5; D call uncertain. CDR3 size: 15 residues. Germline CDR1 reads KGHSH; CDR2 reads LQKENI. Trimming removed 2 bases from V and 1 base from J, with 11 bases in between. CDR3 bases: TGTGCCAGCTCACCAATGGGCAGGTTCCAAGAGACCCAGTACTTC. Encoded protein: CASSPMGRFQETQYF.

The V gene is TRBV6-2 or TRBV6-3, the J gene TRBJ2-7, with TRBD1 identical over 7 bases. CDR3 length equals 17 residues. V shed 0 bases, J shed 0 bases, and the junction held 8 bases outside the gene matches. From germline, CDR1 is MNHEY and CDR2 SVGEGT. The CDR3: CASSYSPGQAISYEQYF. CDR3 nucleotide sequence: TGTGCCAGCAGTTACTCCCCCGGACAGGCTATCTCCTACGAGCAGTACTTC.

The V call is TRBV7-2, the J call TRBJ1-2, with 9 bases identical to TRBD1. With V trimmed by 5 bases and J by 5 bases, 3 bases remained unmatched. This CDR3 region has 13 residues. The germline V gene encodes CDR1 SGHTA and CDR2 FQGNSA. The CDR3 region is CASSVDRGYGYTF. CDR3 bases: TGTGCCAGCAGCGTCGACAGGGGGTATGGCTACACCTTC.

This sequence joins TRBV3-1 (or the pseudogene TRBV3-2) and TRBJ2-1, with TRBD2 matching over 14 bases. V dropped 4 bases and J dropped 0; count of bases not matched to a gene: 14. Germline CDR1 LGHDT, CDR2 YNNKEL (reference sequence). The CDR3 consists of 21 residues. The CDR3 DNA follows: TGTGCCAGCAGCCGTAATCGACTAGCGGGGGGGAAATGGAGCTCCTACAATGAGCAGTTCTTC. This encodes CASSRNRLAGGKWSSYNEQFF.

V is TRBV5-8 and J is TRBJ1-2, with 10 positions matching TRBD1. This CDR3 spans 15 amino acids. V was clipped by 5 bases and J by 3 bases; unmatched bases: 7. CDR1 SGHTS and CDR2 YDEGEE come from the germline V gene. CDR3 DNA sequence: TGTGCCAGCAGTCCGGGGGACAGGGGCTACTATGGCTACACCTTC. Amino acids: CASSPGDRGYYGYTF.

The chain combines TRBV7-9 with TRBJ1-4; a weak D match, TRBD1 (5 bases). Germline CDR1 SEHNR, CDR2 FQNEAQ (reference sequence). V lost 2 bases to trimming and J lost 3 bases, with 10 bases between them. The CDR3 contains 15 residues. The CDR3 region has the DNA TGTGCCAGCAGCTTATCGTCAGGGCCTAATGAAAAACTGTTTTTT. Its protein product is CASSLSSGPNEKLFF.

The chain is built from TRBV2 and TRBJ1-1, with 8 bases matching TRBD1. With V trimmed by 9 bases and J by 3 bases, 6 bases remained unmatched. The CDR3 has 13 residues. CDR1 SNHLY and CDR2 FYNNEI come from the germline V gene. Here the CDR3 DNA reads TGTGCCAGGGGGCCAGGGGGCGACACTGAAGCTTTCTTT. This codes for CARGPGGDTEAFF.

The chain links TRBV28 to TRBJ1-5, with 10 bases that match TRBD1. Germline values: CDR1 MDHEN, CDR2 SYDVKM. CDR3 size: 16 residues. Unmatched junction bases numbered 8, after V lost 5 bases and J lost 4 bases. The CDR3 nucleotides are TGTGCCAGCAGTCCCCATTTGGGACAGGGGAATCAGCCCCAGCATTTT. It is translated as CASSPHLGQGNQPQHF.

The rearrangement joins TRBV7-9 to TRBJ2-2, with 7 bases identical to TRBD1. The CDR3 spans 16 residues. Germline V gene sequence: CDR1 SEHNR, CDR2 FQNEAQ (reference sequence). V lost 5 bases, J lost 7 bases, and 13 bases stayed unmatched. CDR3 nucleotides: TGTGCCAGCAGCCCCGTCCCAACAGGGGCGGGCGGGGAGCTGTTTTTT. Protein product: CASSPVPTGAGGELFF.

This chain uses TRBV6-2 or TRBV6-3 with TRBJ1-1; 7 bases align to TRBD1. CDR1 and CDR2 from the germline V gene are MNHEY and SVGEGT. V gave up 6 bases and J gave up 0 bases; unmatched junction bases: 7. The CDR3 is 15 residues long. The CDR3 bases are TGTGCCAGCAGCCGGGACAGCGACATGAACACTGAAGCTTTCTTT. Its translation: CASSRDSDMNTEAFF.

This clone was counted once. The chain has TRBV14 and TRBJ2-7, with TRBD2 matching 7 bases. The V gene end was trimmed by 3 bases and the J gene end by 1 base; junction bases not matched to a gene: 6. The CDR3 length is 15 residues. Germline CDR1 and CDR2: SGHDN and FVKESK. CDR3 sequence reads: CASSQFSGPSYEQYF. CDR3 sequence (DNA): TGTGCCAGCAGCCAGTTTAGCGGGCCGTCCTACGAGCAGTACTTC.

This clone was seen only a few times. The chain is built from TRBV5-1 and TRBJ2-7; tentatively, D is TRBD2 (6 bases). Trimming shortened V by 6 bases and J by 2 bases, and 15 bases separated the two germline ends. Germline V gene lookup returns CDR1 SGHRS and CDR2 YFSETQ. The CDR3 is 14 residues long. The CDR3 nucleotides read TGCGCCAGCACTTGGAGTAGCGGTGCCTACGAGCAGTACTTC. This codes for CASTWSSGAYEQYF.